The 14 T cell receptor beta chains given below trace back to one sample, sequenced in a study of blood T cell repertoires in COVID-19. Measured with immunoSEQ multiplex PCR; TCRdb has only the in-frame clones, and not every one. The sample shows roughly 88,000 clones, 75% to 95% of them seen only once. Sequencing was done on a sample of peripheral blood. The receptors originated from a woman in her fifties or sixties in a cohort sampled during active COVID-19.

J is TRBJ2-2 and V is TRBV7-3, with D possibly being TRBD2 (8 bases). Per the germline V gene, CDR1 is SGHTA and CDR2 is FQGTGA. Trimming removed 6 bases at V and 4 bases at J, with 24 bases between. This CDR3 spans 18 amino acids. CDR3 coding DNA: TGTGCCAGCAGACGCCCGGGAGGGGCAGGGGGGTCCACCGGGGAGCTGTTTTTT. It encodes CASRRPGGAGGSTGELFF. The full variable domain, rest sourced from reference TRBV7-3 and TRBJ2-2, is GAGVSQTPSNKVTEKGKYVELRCDPISGHTALYWYRQSLGQGPEFLIYFQGTGAADDSGLPNDRFFAVRPEGSVSTLKIQRTERGDSAVYLCASRRPGGAGGSTGELFFGEGSRLTVL.

The chain couples TRBV5-6 to TRBJ2-3, with 13 positions matching TRBD2. The CDR3 has 18 residues. Per germline, CDR1 SGHDT and CDR2 YYEEEE. After removal of 0 bases from V and 2 bases from J, the junction contained 6 bases not matched to a gene. The CDR3 DNA is TGTGCCAGCAGCTTGGAAGTGGGACTAGCGGGGACCACAGATACGCAGTATTTT. Translated, it gives CASSLEVGLAGTTDTQYF.

The rearrangement joins TRBV19 to TRBJ1-3; no reliable D call. CDR3 length: 14 residues. Trimming cost V 6 bases and J 2 bases, with 11 bases left between them. Germline values: CDR1 LNHDA, CDR2 SQIVND (reference sequence). DNA of the CDR3: TGTGCCAGTAGGGAGGGTGCTACTGGAAACACCATATATTTT. This gives the protein CASREGATGNTIYF. Combining the CDR3 with reference TRBV19 and TRBJ1-3 gives the whole variable domain DGGITQSPKYLFRKEGQNVTLSCEQNLNHDAMYWYRQDPGQGLRLIYYSQIVNDFQKGDIAEGYSVSREKKESFPLTVTSAQKNPTAFYLCASREGATGNTIYFGEGSWLTVV.

The J gene is TRBJ2-1, the V gene TRBV27, with a weak D call TRBD2 (6 bases). Germline CDR1 and CDR2: MNHEY and SMNVEV (reference sequence). Trimming took 2 bases from V and 7 from J, leaving 21 bases between them. This CDR3 has 17 amino acids. The CDR3 DNA reads TGTGCCAGCAGTTTAGGAGGGTCGGCCGGGACGAGAAATGAGCAGTTCTTC. Protein: CASSLGGSAGTRNEQFF.

This clone was recorded only once. The chain recombines TRBV29-1 with TRBJ2-7; 7 nucleotides match TRBD1. The CDR3 contains 14 residues. With 4 bases clipped from V and 3 bases from J, the junction kept 9 bases outside the gene matches. Germline CDR1 and CDR2: SQVTM and ANQGSEA. The CDR3 bases are TGCAGCGTTGCTTTGCGACAGGGACACTACGAGCAGTACTTC. It specifies CSVALRQGHYEQYF.

The J gene is TRBJ1-1, the V gene TRBV7-3; no definite D call. V lost 4 bases and J lost 5, with 11 bases in between. The length of the CDR3 is 13 residues. The germline V gene has CDR1 SGHTA and CDR2 FQGTGA. The CDR3 DNA reads as TGTGCCAGCAGCTCCGCGGCAGAAACTGAAGCTTTCTTT. Its protein product is CASSSAAETEAFF. Complete variable domain (other parts from reference TRBV7-3 and TRBJ1-1): GAGVSQTPSNKVTEKGKYVELRCDPISGHTALYWYRQSLGQGPEFLIYFQGTGAADDSGLPNDRFFAVRPEGSVSTLKIQRTERGDSAVYLCASSSAAETEAFFGQGTRLTVV.

This clone was found once. The gene calls are TRBV29-1 and TRBJ2-3, with TRBD1 identical over 7 bases. Germline CDR1 and CDR2: SQVTM and ANQGSEA. Germline trimming cut 7 bases from V and 2 bases from J; bases unmatched to any gene: 6. The CDR3 runs to 13 residues. The CDR3, as DNA: TGCAGCGGTACGGGACAGTTCACAGATACGCAGTATTTT. Its protein product is CSGTGQFTDTQYF.

The chain recombines TRBV5-1 with TRBJ2-7; 11 bases align to TRBD2. The germline V gene encodes CDR1 SGHRS and CDR2 YFSETQ. This CDR3 is 16 amino acids long. J gave up 5 bases and V 0 bases, and 7 bases lay outside the gene matches. The CDR3 nucleotides read TGCGCCAGCAGCTTGGGTTTTACTAGCGGGAGCAACGAGCAGTACTTC. It encodes CASSLGFTSGSNEQYF.

In this sample, this clone turned up once. The chain couples TRBV13 to TRBJ1-1; maybe TRBD1 (6 bases). The germline gives CDR1 PRHDT, CDR2 FYEKMQ (reference sequence). The CDR3 runs 17 residues. Between the trimmed V and J ends, which lost 0 bases and 3 bases, there was a span of 17 bases. The CDR3 nucleotides read TGTGCCAGCAGCTTAGGAAATACAGGGTTTTTAGACACTGAAGCTTTCTTT. It translates to CASSLGNTGFLDTEAFF.

This chain uses TRBV10-2 with TRBJ2-7; 10 nucleotides match TRBD1. The CDR3 contains 14 residues. The ends lost 8 bases at V and 3 bases at J; junction bases unmatched: 7. Looked up from germline, CDR1 is WSHSY and CDR2 is SAAADI. The CDR3 nucleotides read TGCGCCAGCGGCCAGACAGGGGGCGACTACGAGCAGTACTTC. Its translation: CASGQTGGDYEQYF.

The chain has TRBV11-3 and TRBJ2-7, with a possible D match to TRBD1 (5 bases). Trimming took off 8 bases at V and 6 bases at J, with 14 bases between the two ends. Germline V CDR1 and CDR2: SGHNT, YENEEA. CDR3 length equals 12 residues. The CDR3 nucleotides are TGTGCCAGCTCCCTGATAGGGGCCGAGCAGTACTTC. Translated, it gives CASSLIGAEQYF.

V gene TRBV9 combines with J gene TRBJ2-2; 9 bases match TRBD1. The V and J ends lost 4 bases and 5 bases, in that order; junction bases with no gene match: 12. CDR1 and CDR2 (germline): SGDLS, YYNGEE. CDR3 length: 17 residues. The CDR3 sequence: CASSRPRTGAPTGELFF. CDR3 in DNA: TGTGCCAGCAGCAGACCACGGACAGGGGCGCCTACCGGGGAGCTGTTTTTT.

The chain links TRBV24-1 to TRBJ2-3, with 10 bases identical to TRBD2. Germline assignment: CDR1 KGHDR and CDR2 SFDVKD. Trimming took 1 base from V and 7 from J; bases not matched to a gene: 4. The CDR3 contains 15 residues. CDR3 in amino acids: CATSDFSSGRNTQYF. CDR3 DNA: TGTGCCACCAGTGATTTTTCTAGCGGGAGAAATACGCAGTATTTT.

This clone is a singleton in its sample. This chain connects TRBV12-3 or TRBV12-4 to TRBJ2-7, with TRBD1 identical over 11 bases. The CDR3 extends over 13 amino acids. The V segment lost 6 bases and the J segment 7 bases; nucleotides outside the gene matches: 5. CDR3 sequence: CASRVGTGGEQYF. The CDR3 coding sequence is TGTGCCAGCAGGGTCGGGACAGGGGGAGAGCAGTACTTC.